The entry below gives a single T cell receptor beta chain sequence along with its context. Primers: 60 Vbeta forward and 13 Jbeta reverse. TCRdb's table, derived via immunoSEQ multiplex PCR, lists solely in-frame clones and lacks some. The table lists about 270,000 clones, approximately 70% of them singletons. CDR3 length: 13 residues. V lost 2 bases and J lost 5, with 7 bases in between. CDR1 and CDR2 (germline): LNHDA, SQIVND (reference sequence). This sample stems from a study of cytomegalovirus exposure and HLA in healthy donors. Sequencing was done on a sample of PBMCs. The chain has TRBV19 and TRBJ1-5; D is possibly TRBD1 (6 bases). This receptor was identified in a female donor in good health and CMV-seronegative. CDR3 in DNA: TGTGCCAGTAGTATACAGGGGCATCAGCCCCAGCATTTT. This sequence encodes CASSIQGHQPQHF.